This is a list of T cell receptor beta chains from one sample in a study of T cell repertoires in cytomegalovirus infection. Their recognized antigens are unknown. Each CDR3 protein is one row after TCRdb ran MiXCR on the reads. The sample shows around 360,000 distinct CDR3 sequences, roughly 34% of them seen only once. This sample comprised cultured PBMCs, obtained from culture after CMV antigen stimulation. All receptors derive from a human donor in good health (CMV status not recorded). Some clones in this sample may be carry-over from other donors' samples. Both conserved end residues are part of each CDR3. Each record gives: D gene, clone size, J gene, V gene, CDR3 protein, CDR3 DNA. D genes are given only for firm matches. Clone size is stated in some rows and not others, as once, few, many or a class when expanded.

D: TRBD2; size: NA; J: TRBJ2-2; V: TRBV4-1; CDR3: CASSQTSGGELFF; DNA: TGCGCCAGCAGCCAGACTAGCGGCGGGGAGCTGTTTTTT
D: NA; size: NA; J: TRBJ2-3; V: TRBV7-2; CDR3: CASSSARDFTDTQYF; DNA: TGTGCCAGCAGCTCCGCTAGGGATTTTACAGATACGCAGTATTTT
D: NA; size: few; J: TRBJ2-7; V: TRBV3-1; CDR3: CASSRATYEQYF; DNA: TGTGCCAGCAGCCGGGCGACCTACGAGCAGTACTTC
D: TRBD1; size: NA; J: TRBJ2-7; V: TRBV27; CDR3: CASSEDRGYYEQYF; DNA: TGTGCCAGCAGCGAAGACAGGGGGTACTACGAGCAGTACTTC
D: TRBD1; size: NA; J: TRBJ2-4; V: TRBV7-9; CDR3: CASSQQGGERAKNIQYF; DNA: TGTGCCAGCAGTCAACAGGGGGGAGAACGAGCCAAAAACATTCAGTACTTC
D: NA; size: few; J: TRBJ1-5; V: TRBV27; CDR3: CASKTYPGVDQPQHF; DNA: TGTGCCAGCAAGACATACCCGGGGGTGGATCAGCCCCAGCATTTT
D: TRBD2; size: NA; J: TRBJ2-7; V: TRBV7-2; CDR3: CASSFAGGPSYEQYF; DNA: TGTGCCAGCAGCTTCGCGGGAGGCCCCAGCTACGAGCAGTACTTC
D: TRBD1; size: NA; J: TRBJ1-5; V: TRBV7-2; CDR3: CASSRDSNSNQPQHF; DNA: TGTGCCAGCAGCCGGGACAGCAATAGCAATCAGCCCCAGCATTTT
D: TRBD2; size: few; J: TRBJ2-5; V: TRBV4-1; CDR3: CASSQVVYLAAQETQYF; DNA: TGCGCCAGCAGCCAAGTGGTATACCTAGCGGCCCAAGAGACCCAGTACTTC
D: TRBD1; size: NA; J: TRBJ1-6; V: TRBV7-2; CDR3: CASSPEGQKDSPLHF; DNA: TGTGCCAGCAGCCCGGAGGGACAGAAAGATTCACCCCTCCACTTT
D: NA; size: NA; J: TRBJ1-1; V: TRBV27; CDR3: CASSPWRGEAFF; DNA: TGTGCCAGCAGCCCTTGGCGGGGGGAAGCTTTCTTT
D: TRBD1; size: few; J: TRBJ2-7; V: TRBV12-3/TRBV12-4; CDR3: CASSPPPFGTGAKSEQYF; DNA: TGTGCCAGCAGTCCACCCCCGTTCGGGACAGGGGCCAAAAGCGAGCAGTACTTC
D: NA; size: NA; J: TRBJ1-5; V: TRBV15; CDR3: CATSRDPGVNQPQHF; DNA: TGTGCCACCAGCAGAGATCCTGGTGTAAATCAGCCCCAGCATTTT
D: TRBD2; size: many; J: TRBJ2-7; V: TRBV7-2; CDR3: CASGDSGRVYEQYF; DNA: TGTGCCAGCGGCGATAGCGGGAGGGTCTACGAGCAGTACTTC
D: NA; size: NA; J: TRBJ2-7; V: TRBV7-4; CDR3: CASSPPQEHEQYF; DNA: TGTGCCAGCAGCCCGCCGCAGGAGCACGAGCAGTACTTC
D: TRBD2; size: NA; J: TRBJ2-1; V: TRBV7-2; CDR3: CASSGESGSSYNEQFF; DNA: TGTGCCAGCAGTGGGGAGAGCGGGAGTAGCTACAATGAGCAGTTCTTC
D: NA; size: NA; J: TRBJ2-2; V: TRBV4-1; CDR3: CASSQVGRSGELFF; DNA: TGCGCCAGCAGCCAAGTAGGGCGGTCCGGGGAGCTGTTTTTT
D: NA; size: many; J: TRBJ1-1; V: TRBV7-2; CDR3: CASSLMGRGNTEAFF; DNA: TGTGCCAGCAGCTTAATGGGCAGGGGTAACACTGAAGCTTTCTTT
D: NA; size: NA; J: TRBJ1-5; V: TRBV7-3; CDR3: CASSLSHQPQHF; DNA: TGTGCCAGCAGCTTATCTCATCAGCCCCAGCATTTT
D: TRBD1; size: NA; J: TRBJ1-1; V: TRBV19; CDR3: CASSHPGTGVMNTEAFF; DNA: TGTGCCAGTAGTCACCCAGGGACAGGCGTCATGAACACTGAAGCTTTCTTT
D: TRBD2; size: NA; J: TRBJ2-5; V: TRBV20-1; CDR3: CSARDTSGRGGETQYF; DNA: TGCAGTGCTAGAGATACTAGCGGGAGAGGAGGGGAGACCCAGTACTTC
D: NA; size: NA; J: TRBJ1-2; V: TRBV5-4; CDR3: CASSNLGQDYGYTF; DNA: TGTGCCAGCAGCAACCTGGGGCAGGACTATGGCTACACCTTC
D: NA; size: NA; J: TRBJ2-5; V: TRBV6-8; CDR3: CASGSRVQETQYF; DNA: TGTGCCAGCGGCTCTAGAGTCCAAGAGACCCAGTACTTC
D: NA; size: NA; J: TRBJ2-5; V: TRBV30; CDR3: CAWSVPEGYQETQYF; DNA: TGTGCCTGGAGTGTACCGGAGGGTTACCAAGAGACCCAGTACTTC
D: NA; size: NA; J: TRBJ1-2; V: TRBV6-2/TRBV6-3; CDR3: CASSYRDGGYTF; DNA: TGTGCCAGCAGTTACAGGGACGGTGGCTACACCTTC
D: TRBD2; size: NA; J: TRBJ2-4; V: TRBV12-3/TRBV12-4; CDR3: CASSLPGGPKNIQYF; DNA: TGTGCCAGCAGTTTACCGGGAGGGCCCAAAAACATTCAGTACTTC
D: NA; size: once; J: TRBJ1-2; V: TRBV6-2/TRBV6-3; CDR3: CASSYTGTTYGYTF; DNA: TGTGCCAGCAGTTACACGGGGACGACCTATGGCTACACCTTC
D: NA; size: few; J: TRBJ2-3; V: TRBV28; CDR3: CASSLAIHLDTQYF; DNA: TGTGCCAGCAGTTTGGCCATTCATTTGGATACGCAGTATTTT
D: NA; size: NA; J: TRBJ1-4; V: TRBV27; CDR3: CASSLFQGTTNEKLFF; DNA: TGTGCCAGCAGTTTATTCCAGGGAACAACTAATGAAAAACTGTTTTTT
D: NA; size: NA; J: TRBJ2-1; V: TRBV7-8; CDR3: CASSPTQGRSYNEQFF; DNA: TGTGCCAGCAGCCCAACCCAGGGGCGATCCTACAATGAGCAGTTCTTC
D: NA; size: few; J: TRBJ1-4; V: TRBV6-2/TRBV6-3; CDR3: CASSYSRSSTADEKLFF; DNA: TGTGCCAGCAGTTACTCGAGGTCATCAACAGCAGATGAAAAACTGTTTTTT
D: NA; size: NA; J: TRBJ2-5; V: TRBV6-1; CDR3: CASRQARGGTQYF; DNA: TGTGCCAGCAGACAAGCTAGAGGGGGGACCCAGTACTTC
D: NA; size: few; J: TRBJ1-4; V: TRBV20-1; CDR3: CSASPGTRYEKLFF; DNA: TGCAGTGCTAGCCCCGGGACACGATATGAAAAACTGTTTTTT
D: NA; size: NA; J: TRBJ2-1; V: TRBV12-5; CDR3: CASGFNEQFF; DNA: TGTGCTAGTGGTTTTAACGAGCAGTTCTTC
D: NA; size: many; J: TRBJ2-1; V: TRBV10-3; CDR3: CAISRAKNEQFF; DNA: TGTGCCATCAGCAGGGCTAAGAATGAGCAGTTCTTC
D: NA; size: NA; J: TRBJ1-6; V: TRBV12-3/TRBV12-4; CDR3: CASSPRQAYNSPLHF; DNA: TGTGCCAGCAGCCCGAGACAGGCCTATAATTCACCCCTCCACTTT
D: NA; size: many; J: TRBJ2-3; V: TRBV9; CDR3: CASSVVPQNTDTQYF; DNA: TGTGCCAGCAGCGTAGTGCCACAGAACACAGATACGCAGTATTTT
D: TRBD1; size: many; J: TRBJ1-6; V: TRBV7-2; CDR3: CASSLTGTGGSPLHF; DNA: TGTGCCAGCAGCCTAACCGGGACAGGGGGATCACCCCTCCACTTT
D: NA; size: many; J: TRBJ1-4; V: TRBV7-2; CDR3: CASSSPQGKGEKLFF; DNA: TGTGCCAGCAGCTCCCCTCAGGGGAAGGGCGAAAAACTGTTTTTT
D: NA; size: NA; J: TRBJ2-3; V: TRBV4-2; CDR3: CASSQDSAWGTTDTQYF; DNA: TGTGCCAGCAGCCAAGATTCTGCCTGGGGGACCACAGATACGCAGTATTTT
D: TRBD2; size: NA; J: TRBJ2-7; V: TRBV20-1; CDR3: CSARPAGGARGEQYF; DNA: TGCAGTGCTAGACCGGCGGGAGGAGCGCGTGGGGAGCAGTACTTC
D: NA; size: NA; J: TRBJ2-2; V: TRBV12-3/TRBV12-4; CDR3: CASTFRDTGELFF; DNA: TGTGCCAGCACCTTCAGGGACACCGGGGAGCTGTTTTTT
D: NA; size: few; J: TRBJ1-1; V: TRBV12-3/TRBV12-4; CDR3: CASRLASFLLNTEAFF; DNA: TGTGCCAGCAGACTAGCCTCTTTTCTTCTGAACACTGAAGCTTTCTTT
D: NA; size: medium-sized; J: TRBJ1-1; V: TRBV7-2; CDR3: CASSSESFSEAFF; DNA: TGTGCCAGCAGCTCCGAATCTTTTTCTGAAGCTTTCTTT
D: TRBD2; size: NA; J: TRBJ2-1; V: TRBV4-1; CDR3: CASSPPVAGSRNEQFF; DNA: TGCGCCAGCAGCCCGCCAGTAGCGGGATCTCGGAATGAGCAGTTCTTC
D: TRBD2; size: many; J: TRBJ2-3; V: TRBV7-8; CDR3: CASSLGREGRDTQYF; DNA: TGTGCCAGCAGCTTGGGGCGGGAGGGCCGAGATACGCAGTATTTT
D: NA; size: NA; J: TRBJ2-3; V: TRBV4-3; CDR3: CASSQGRYDQDTQYF; DNA: TGCGCCAGCAGCCAAGGACGGTACGATCAAGATACGCAGTATTTT
D: NA; size: few; J: TRBJ1-1; V: TRBV4-1; CDR3: CASSQTLGEAFF; DNA: TGCGCCAGCAGCCAAACCTTGGGAGAAGCTTTCTTT
D: TRBD2; size: NA; J: TRBJ2-1; V: TRBV11-2; CDR3: CASSGGTSRPSNEQFF; DNA: TGTGCCAGCAGCGGGGGGACTAGTCGTCCCTCGAATGAGCAGTTCTTC